The clone carrying this TCR beta chain was recorded a few times. Germline-derived CDR1 and CDR2 are MGHDK and SYGVNS. V lost 0 bases and J lost 1, with 9 bases in between. This CDR3 is 15 amino acids long. TCRdb re-called the PCR reads with MiXCR, one entry per CDR3 protein. The table includes about 31,000 distinct CDR3 sequences, about 47% detected once. The data were obtained in a study of vaccination and CD4 T cells after COVID-19. The time point denotes: late sampling 161 to 241 days after vaccination in a few convalescent patients. The chain is built from TRBV25-1 and TRBJ1-1; D gene ambiguous. Sequencing was performed on CD4+ T cells from blood, taken about 7 months after SARS-CoV-2 vaccination. The sequence derives from a human donor who had recovered from COVID-19. CDR3 sequence reads: CASSEYDPTNTEAFF. The CDR3 DNA sequence: TGTGCCAGCAGTGAATATGACCCGACGAACACTGAAGCTTTCTTT.